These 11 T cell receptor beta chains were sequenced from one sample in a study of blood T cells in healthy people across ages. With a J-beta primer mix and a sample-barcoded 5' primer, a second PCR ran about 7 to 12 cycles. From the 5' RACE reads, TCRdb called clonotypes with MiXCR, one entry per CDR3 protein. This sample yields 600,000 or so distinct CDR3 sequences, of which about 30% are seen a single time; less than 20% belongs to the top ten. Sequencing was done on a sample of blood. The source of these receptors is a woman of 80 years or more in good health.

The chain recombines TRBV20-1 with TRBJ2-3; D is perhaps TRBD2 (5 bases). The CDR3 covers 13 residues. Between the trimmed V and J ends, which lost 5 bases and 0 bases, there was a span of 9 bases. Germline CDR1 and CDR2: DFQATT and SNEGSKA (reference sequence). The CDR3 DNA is TGCAGTGCTCATAAGCGGAGCACAGATACGCAGTATTTT. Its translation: CSAHKRSTDTQYF.

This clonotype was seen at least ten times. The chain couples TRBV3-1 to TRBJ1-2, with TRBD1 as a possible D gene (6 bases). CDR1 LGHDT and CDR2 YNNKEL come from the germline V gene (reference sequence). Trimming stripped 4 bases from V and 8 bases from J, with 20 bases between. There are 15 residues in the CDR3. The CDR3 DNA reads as TGTGCCAGCAGCCCAACCGGGACAATACGGAGCGGCTACACCTTC. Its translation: CASSPTGTIRSGYTF.

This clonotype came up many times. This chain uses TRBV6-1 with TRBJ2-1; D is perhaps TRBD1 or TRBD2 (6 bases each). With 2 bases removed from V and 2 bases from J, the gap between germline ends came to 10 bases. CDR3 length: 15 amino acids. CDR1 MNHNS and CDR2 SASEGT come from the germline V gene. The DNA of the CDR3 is TGTGCCAGCAGTGAAACGGGGGCAACCTACAATGAGCAGTTCTTC. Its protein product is CASSETGATYNEQFF.

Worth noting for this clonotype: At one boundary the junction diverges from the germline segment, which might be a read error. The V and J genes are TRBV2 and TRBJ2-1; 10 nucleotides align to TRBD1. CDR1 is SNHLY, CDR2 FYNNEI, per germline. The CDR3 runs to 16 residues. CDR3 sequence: CTSRRPPGQGVSEQFF. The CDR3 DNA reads TGTACCAGCAGGAGGCCCCCCGGACAGGGGGTGAGTGAGCAGTTCTTC.

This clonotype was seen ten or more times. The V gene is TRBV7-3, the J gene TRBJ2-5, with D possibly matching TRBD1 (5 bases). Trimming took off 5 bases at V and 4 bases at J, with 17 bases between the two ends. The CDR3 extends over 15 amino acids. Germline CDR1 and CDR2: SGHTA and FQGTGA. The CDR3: CASSLRRAGPETQYF. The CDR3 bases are TGTGCCAGCAGCCTTCGTCGGGCAGGGCCAGAGACCCAGTACTTC.

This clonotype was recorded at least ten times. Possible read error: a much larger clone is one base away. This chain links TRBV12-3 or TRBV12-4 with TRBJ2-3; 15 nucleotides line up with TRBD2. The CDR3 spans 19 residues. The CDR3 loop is CASSPVGTSGGWSTDAQYF. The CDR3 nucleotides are TGTGCCAGCAGTCCAGTGGGGACTAGCGGGGGGTGGAGCACAGATGCGCAGTATTTT.

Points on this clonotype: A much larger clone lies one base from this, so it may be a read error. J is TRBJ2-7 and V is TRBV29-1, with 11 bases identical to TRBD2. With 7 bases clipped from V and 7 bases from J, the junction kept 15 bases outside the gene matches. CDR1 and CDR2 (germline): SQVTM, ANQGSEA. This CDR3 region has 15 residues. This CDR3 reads CSASVLAGAYNEQYF. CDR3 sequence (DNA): TGCAGCGCCTCCGTACTAGCGGGGGCATACAATGAGCAGTACTTC.

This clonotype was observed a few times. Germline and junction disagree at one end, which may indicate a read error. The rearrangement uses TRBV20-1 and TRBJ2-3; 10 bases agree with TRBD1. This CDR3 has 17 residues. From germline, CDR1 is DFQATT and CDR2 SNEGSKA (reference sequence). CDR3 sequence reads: CSVRDMADRGQTDTQYF. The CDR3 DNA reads TGCAGTGTTAGAGATATGGCCGACAGGGGGCAGACAGATACGCAGTATTTT.

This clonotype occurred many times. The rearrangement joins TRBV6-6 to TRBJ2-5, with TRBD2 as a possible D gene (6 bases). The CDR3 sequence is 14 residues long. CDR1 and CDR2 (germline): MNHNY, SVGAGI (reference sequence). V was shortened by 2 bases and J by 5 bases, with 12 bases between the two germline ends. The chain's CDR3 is CASSYGRMVETQYF. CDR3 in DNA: TGTGCCAGCAGTTACGGGAGGATGGTGGAGACCCAGTACTTC.

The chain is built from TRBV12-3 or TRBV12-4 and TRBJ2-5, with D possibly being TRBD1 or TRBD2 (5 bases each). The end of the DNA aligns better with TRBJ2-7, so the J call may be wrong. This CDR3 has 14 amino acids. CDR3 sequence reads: CASSGDRRSYEQYF. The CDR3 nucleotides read TGTGCCAGCAGTGGGGACCGAAGGAGCTACGAGCAGTACTTC.

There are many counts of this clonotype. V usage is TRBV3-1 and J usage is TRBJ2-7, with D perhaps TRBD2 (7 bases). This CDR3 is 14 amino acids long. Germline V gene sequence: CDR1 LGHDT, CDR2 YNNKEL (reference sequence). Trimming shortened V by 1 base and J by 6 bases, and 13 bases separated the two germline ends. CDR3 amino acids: CASSQAAGAGEQYF. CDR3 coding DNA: TGTGCCAGCAGCCAAGCTGCGGGGGCCGGCGAGCAGTACTTC.